What follows are 12 T cell receptor beta chains derived from one specimen sequenced in a study of T-cell reconstitution after alpha-beta-depleted transplantation in children. Preparation of the TCRbeta library involved a method that used unique molecular identifiers. From the PCR reads, TCRdb called clonotypes with MiXCR, one entry per CDR3 protein. The table has some 550,000 distinct CDR3 sequences, 15% to 20% seen once. Material: PBMCs from the stem cell graft donor, obtained from the stem cell graft. The receptors were sampled from a human donor who donated a stem cell graft to a child with acute lymphoblastic leukemia.

This chain links TRBV20-1 with TRBJ1-1, with a possible D match to TRBD1 (5 bases). CDR1 and CDR2 (germline): DFQATT, SNEGSKA (reference sequence). The CDR3 contains 16 residues. Trimming cost V 1 base and J 5 bases, with 20 bases left between them. The chain's CDR3 is CSARVTSRGGRTEAFF. The CDR3 nucleotides are TGCAGTGCTAGAGTCACTTCTCGGGGGGGTAGGACTGAAGCTTTCTTT.

This clonotype was observed a handful of times. The chain joins TRBV9 to TRBJ2-1; D unclear. Germline V gene lookup returns CDR1 SGDLS and CDR2 YYNGEE. The ends were cut back, 7 bases at V and 7 bases at J, with 18 bases in the middle. CDR3 length equals 14 residues. The CDR3 region is CASGRSLVQNEQFF. The DNA of the CDR3 is TGTGCCAGCGGGCGGTCCCTCGTCCAGAATGAGCAGTTCTTC. The full variable domain, completed using reference TRBV9 and TRBJ2-1, is DSGVTQTPKHLITATGQRVTLRCSPRSGDLSVYWYQQSLDQGLQFLIQYYNGEERAKGNILERFSAQQFPDLHSELNLSSLELGDSALYFCASGRSLVQNEQFFGPGTRLTVL.

This clonotype was seen only a few times. The chain carries TRBV5-1 and TRBJ2-3; 8 nucleotides agree with TRBD2. With 4 bases clipped from V and 4 bases from J, the junction kept 14 bases outside the gene matches. The CDR3 sequence is 17 residues long. CDR1 is SGHRS and CDR2 is YFSETQ in the germline V gene. The CDR3 DNA is TGCGCCAGCAGCCCACCCCAGGGAGCGGGAGTTTCAGATACGCAGTATTTT. It is translated as CASSPPQGAGVSDTQYF. Based on the CDR3 plus reference TRBV5-1 and TRBJ2-3, the full variable domain is KAGVTQTPRYLIKTRGQQVTLSCSPISGHRSVSWYQQTPGQGLQFLFEYFSETQRNKGNFPGRFSGRQFSNSRSEMNVSTLELGDSALYLCASSPPQGAGVSDTQYFGPGTRLTVL.

The sample holds a few counts of this clonotype. No DNA is shown, since the ends of the CDR3 on it are uncertain; the CDR3 is the one TCRdb lists. The chain combines TRBV12-3 or TRBV12-4 with TRBJ2-7. Inclusive of both ends, the CDR3 amounts to 14 amino acids. The CDR3 sequence is CASSLGTGWYEQYF.

The chain recombines TRBV7-8 with TRBJ2-1; 7 positions agree with TRBD2. V dropped 6 bases and J dropped 9; count of bases not matched to a gene: 29. Per germline, CDR1 SGHVS and CDR2 FQNEAQ. The CDR3 extends over 20 amino acids. The CDR3 DNA is TGTGCCAGCAGTCTAGCGCGGGAGCCTTTTTACATGCATTACGGGCCTGAGCAGTTCTTC. Its protein is CASSLAREPFYMHYGPEQFF.

This chain links TRBV12-3 or TRBV12-4 with TRBJ1-4; D not certain. The CDR3 has 14 amino acids. The V and J ends lost 1 base and 5 bases respectively, with 8 bases between them. Here the CDR3 reads CASSLGGPNEKLFF. The CDR3 coding sequence is TGTGCCAGCAGTTTAGGAGGGCCGAATGAAAAACTGTTTTTT.

This clonotype was counted many times. The chain joins TRBV7-9 to TRBJ1-2; D ambiguous. CDR1 is SEHNR, CDR2 FQNEAQ, per germline (reference sequence). V was shortened by 6 bases and J by 3 bases, with 11 bases between the two germline ends. The CDR3 covers 13 residues. The CDR3 nucleotides are TGTGCCAGCAGTGCCGGCAGAGACTATGGCTACACCTTC. The encoded protein is CASSAGRDYGYTF.

The gene calls are TRBV6-5 and TRBJ1-1, with D possibly matching TRBD1 (5 bases). Trimming took 0 bases from V and 3 from J, leaving 8 bases between them. Germline V gene sequence: CDR1 MNHEY, CDR2 SVGAGI. This CDR3 has 14 residues. The CDR3 region has the DNA TGTGCCAGCAGTTACTCGGGGGGGGACACTGAAGCTTTCTTT. It encodes CASSYSGGDTEAFF.

The chain couples TRBV5-1 to TRBJ1-6, with D perhaps TRBD1 (6 bases). V was clipped by 5 bases and J by 8 bases, with 11 bases between them. The CDR3 loop spans 13 amino acids. The germline gives CDR1 SGHRS, CDR2 YFSETQ. CDR3 nucleotide sequence: TGCGCCAGCAGAGGCAGGGGTGATTCACCCCTCCACTTT. Encoded protein: CASRGRGDSPLHF.

The V and J genes are TRBV5-1 and TRBJ2-5; 12 bases map to TRBD2. The CDR3 spans 16 residues. V shed 4 bases, J shed 0 bases, and the junction held 4 bases outside the gene matches. The germline V gene encodes CDR1 SGHRS and CDR2 YFSETQ. The CDR3 DNA reads as TGCGCCAGCAGCCACGGACTAGCGGGATACCAAGAGACCCAGTACTTC. It translates to CASSHGLAGYQETQYF.

CDR3 sequence reads: CSARVNTGELFF. In DNA, the CDR3 is TGCAGTGCTAGAGTTAACACCGGGGAGCTGTTTTTT. The chain recombines TRBV20-1 with TRBJ2-2, with unresolved D. Germline CDR1 DFQATT, CDR2 SNEGSKA (reference sequence). The CDR3 runs to 12 residues. Between the trimmed V and J ends, which lost 1 base and 2 bases, there was a span of 2 bases.

The CDR3 DNA follows: TGTGCCAGCAGTTTCGGGACAGGGGCAGATACGCAGTATTTT. Protein sequence: CASSFGTGADTQYF. J is TRBJ2-3 and V is TRBV12-3 or TRBV12-4; the match to TRBD1 covers 10 bases. This CDR3 has 14 residues. Germline trimming cut 3 bases from V and 4 bases from J; bases unmatched to any gene: 1.